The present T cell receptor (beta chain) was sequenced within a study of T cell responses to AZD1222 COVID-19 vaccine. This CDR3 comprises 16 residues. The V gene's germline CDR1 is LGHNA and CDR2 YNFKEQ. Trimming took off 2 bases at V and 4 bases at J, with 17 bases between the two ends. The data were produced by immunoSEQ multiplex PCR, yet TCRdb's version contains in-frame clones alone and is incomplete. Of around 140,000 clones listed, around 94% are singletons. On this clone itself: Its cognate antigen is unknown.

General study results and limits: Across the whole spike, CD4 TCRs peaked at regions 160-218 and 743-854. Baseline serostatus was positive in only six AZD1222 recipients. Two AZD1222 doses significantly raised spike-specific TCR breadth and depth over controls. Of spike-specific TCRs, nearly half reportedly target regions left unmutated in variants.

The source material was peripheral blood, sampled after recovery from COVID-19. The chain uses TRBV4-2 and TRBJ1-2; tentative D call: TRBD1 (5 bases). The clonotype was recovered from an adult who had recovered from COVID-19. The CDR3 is CASSQQGGRPRYGYTF. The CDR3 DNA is TGTGCCAGCAGCCAACAGGGAGGGAGACCTCGCTATGGCTACACCTTC.